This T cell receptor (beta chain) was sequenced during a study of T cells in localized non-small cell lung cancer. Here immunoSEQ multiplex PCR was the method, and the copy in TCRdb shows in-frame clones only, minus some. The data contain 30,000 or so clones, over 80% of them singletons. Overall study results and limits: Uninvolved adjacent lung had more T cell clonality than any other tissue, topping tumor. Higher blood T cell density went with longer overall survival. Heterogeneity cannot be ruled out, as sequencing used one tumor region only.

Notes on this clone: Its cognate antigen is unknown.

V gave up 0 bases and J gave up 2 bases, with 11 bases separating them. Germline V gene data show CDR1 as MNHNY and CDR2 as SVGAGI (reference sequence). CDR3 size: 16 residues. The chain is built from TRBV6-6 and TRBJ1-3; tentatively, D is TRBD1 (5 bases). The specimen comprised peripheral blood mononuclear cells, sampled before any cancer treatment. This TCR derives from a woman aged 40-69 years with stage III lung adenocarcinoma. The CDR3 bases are TGTGCCAGCAGTTACTCGACAGTGCTCACTGGAAACACCATATATTTT. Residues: CASSYSTVLTGNTIYF.